The next 10 T cell receptor beta chains were all read from a single sample in a study of blood T cell repertoires in COVID-19. Sequencing used immunoSEQ multiplex PCR; TCRdb keeps in-frame clones, though not all of them. The sample lists about 120,000 clones; approximately 82% were seen once. Sequenced material: peripheral blood. The receptors were sampled from a man aged 55-75 years with acute or convalescent COVID-19.

The sample holds one count of this clone. The chain employs TRBV6-6 and TRBJ2-7; D possibly corresponds to TRBD2 (5 bases). CDR1 and CDR2 (germline): MNHNY, SVGAGI (reference sequence). The CDR3 loop spans 16 amino acids. V dropped 1 base and J dropped 7 bases, with 20 bases sitting between them. Written as DNA, the CDR3 is TGTGCCAGCAGTTACTGTGTTAGAGGGTCTTGTGGGGAGCAGTACTTC. Residues: CASSYCVRGSCGEQYF.

V gene TRBV7-9 combines with J gene TRBJ1-6; TRBD1 matches at 9 bases. CDR1 and CDR2 (germline): SEHNR, FQNEAQ (reference sequence). CDR3 length: 14 amino acids. With V trimmed by 7 bases and J by 8 bases, 6 bases remained unmatched. CDR3: CASKRGTGHSPLHF. For the CDR3, the DNA is TGTGCCAGCAAAAGGGGGACAGGGCATTCACCCCTCCACTTT.

CDR3 sequence: CACQQGFGGNTIYF. CDR3 bases: TGTGCCTGCCAACAGGGTTTCGGTGGAAACACCATATATTTT. The chain carries TRBV30 and TRBJ1-3, with D possibly TRBD1 on 6 matching bases. The ends were cut back, 6 bases at V and 3 bases at J, with 15 bases in the middle. The CDR3 is 14 amino acids. The V gene's germline CDR1 is GTSNPN and CDR2 SVGIG (reference sequence).

The gene calls are TRBV29-1 and TRBJ1-4, with a weak D call TRBD1 (5 bases). The CDR3 loop spans 11 amino acids. Germline V CDR1 and CDR2: SQVTM, ANQGSEA. V was clipped by 2 bases and J by 10 bases, with 8 bases between them. In DNA form, the CDR3 reads TGCAGCGTTGAATGGCAGGGAAAACTGTTTTTT. Its translation: CSVEWQGKLFF.

The CDR3 DNA is TGTGCCAGCACTTCCGGGACAGGGGTTCAGCCCCAGCATTTT. Protein: CASTSGTGVQPQHF. The chain recombines TRBV27 with TRBJ1-5, with 10 positions matching TRBD1. The trim removed 7 bases at V and 6 bases at J, leaving 6 bases unmatched. Germline CDR1 and CDR2: MNHEY and SMNVEV (reference sequence). The CDR3 runs 14 residues.

The chain has TRBV6-6 and TRBJ1-1; 8 nucleotides match TRBD1. This CDR3 contains 16 residues. Germline V gene lookup returns CDR1 MNHNY and CDR2 SVGAGI (reference sequence). V shed 7 bases and J 1 base; nucleotides not matched to a gene: 11. CDR3 sequence: CASKDSQGAGNTEAFF. The DNA for the CDR3 is TGTGCCAGCAAAGACTCCCAGGGGGCCGGGAACACTGAAGCTTTCTTT.

The genes are TRBV10-1 and TRBJ1-5; 7 bases agree with TRBD1. Per the germline V gene, CDR1 is WNHNN and CDR2 is SYGVQD (reference sequence). CDR3 length equals 16 residues. The CDR3 sequence: CAIISKGAWGNQPQHF. Written as DNA, the CDR3 is TGCGCTATAATCTCTAAGGGGGCGTGGGGCAATCAGCCCCAGCATTTT.

The chain couples TRBV5-1 to TRBJ2-5, with D perhaps matching TRBD1 (6 bases). Trimming shortened V by 9 bases and J by 1 base, and 13 bases separated the two germline ends. In germline, CDR1 is SGHRS, CDR2 YFSETQ. There are 13 residues in the CDR3. The CDR3 DNA follows: TGCGCCACCCGGGACACCTTCCAAGAGACCCAGTACTTC. Amino acid sequence: CATRDTFQETQYF.

CDR3 DNA sequence: TGTGCCAGCAGCTTTGGAGGTGTTGGTGAAAAACTGTTTTTT. Amino acids: CASSFGGVGEKLFF. V gene TRBV11-2 combines with J gene TRBJ1-4; D gene ambiguous. CDR3 length: 14 residues. The germline V gene has CDR1 SGHAT and CDR2 FQNNGV. Trimming removed 3 bases from V and 7 bases from J, with 12 bases in between.

This clone was seen a few times. The V and J genes are TRBV28 and TRBJ2-7; D perhaps matches TRBD1 (6 bases). V gave up 3 bases and J gave up 3 bases, with 15 bases separating them. This CDR3 has 15 residues. The V gene's germline CDR1 is MDHEN and CDR2 SYDVKM. The CDR3 DNA is TGTGCCAGCAGTTTCAGCCGCGTACAGGGCTACGAGCAGTACTTC. Translated: CASSFSRVQGYEQYF.